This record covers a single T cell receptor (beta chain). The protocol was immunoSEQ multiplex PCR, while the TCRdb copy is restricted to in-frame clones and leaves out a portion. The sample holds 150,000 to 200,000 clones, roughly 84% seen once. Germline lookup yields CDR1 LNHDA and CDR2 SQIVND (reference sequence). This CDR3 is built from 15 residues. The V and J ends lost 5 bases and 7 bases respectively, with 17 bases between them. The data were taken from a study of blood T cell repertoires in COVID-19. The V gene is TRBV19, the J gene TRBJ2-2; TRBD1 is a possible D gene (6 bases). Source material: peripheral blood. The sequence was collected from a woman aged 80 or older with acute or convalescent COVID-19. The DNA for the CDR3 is TGTGCCAGTAGTTGGGACAATCGTCGGGGCGGGGAGCTGTTTTTT. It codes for CASSWDNRRGGELFF.